The 16 T cell receptor beta chains below come from one sample, sequenced in a study of neurological immune-mediated disorders. The time point was: longitudinal time-point 2. One entry per CDR3 protein, called by TCRdb with MiXCR from the 5' RACE reads. The table records around 49,000 distinct CDR3 sequences, over 10% of them present only once. The sequenced sample consisted of PBMCs. These receptors came from a male donor with HTLV-1-associated myelopathy (HAM/TSP).

This clonotype came up many times. The chain links TRBV12-3 or TRBV12-4 to TRBJ2-2; TRBD2 aligns across 8 bases. The CDR3 length is 15 residues. Losses at the gene ends were 6 bases for V and 4 bases for J; bases not matched to a gene: 7. Written as DNA, the CDR3 is TGTGCCAGCAGCAGGCGGGGGGTCGTCACCGGGGAGCTGTTTTTT. It is translated as CASSRRGVVTGELFF.

This clonotype has at least ten counts. This rearrangement joins TRBV5-1 to TRBJ2-7, with 11 bases fitting TRBD1. Germline lookup yields CDR1 SGHRS and CDR2 YFSETQ. The CDR3 loop spans 15 amino acids. J gave up 4 bases and V 4 bases, and 7 bases lay outside the gene matches. CDR3 nucleotides: TGCGCCAGCAGCGGACAGGGGGCGCGAATTTACGAGCAGTACTTC. Translated, it gives CASSGQGARIYEQYF.

This clonotype was observed many times. The genes are TRBV5-1 and TRBJ1-3, with 7 positions matching TRBD1. CDR1 SGHRS and CDR2 YFSETQ come from the germline V gene. The V segment lost 4 bases and the J segment 2 bases; nucleotides outside the gene matches: 6. This CDR3 spans 15 amino acids. In DNA, the CDR3 is TGCGCCAGCAGCAGAACTACAGGGGCTGGAAACACCATATATTTT. It yields the protein CASSRTTGAGNTIYF.

This clonotype was picked up many times. Compared with germline, one end of the junction differs, possibly owing to a read error. As DNA, the CDR3 is TGCGCCAGCAGCTGGGGGGGGACCGGGACTAGCGTTTCACTCTTC. It encodes CASSWGGTGTSVSLF. The rearrangement joins TRBV5-1 to TRBJ2-4; TRBD2 matches at 10 bases. Germline loops: CDR1 SGHRS, CDR2 YFSETQ. The CDR3 length is 15 residues.

This clonotype has a count of ten or more. The chain uses TRBV7-9 and TRBJ1-1; D not resolved. Trimming took 4 bases from V and 1 from J, leaving 7 bases between them. CDR3 size: 13 residues. Germline-derived CDR1 and CDR2 are SEHNR and FQNEAQ (reference sequence). This chain's CDR3 is CASSSPKNTEAFF. CDR3 DNA: TGTGCCAGCAGCTCCCCAAAGAACACTGAAGCTTTCTTT.

The sample holds many counts of this clonotype. V usage is TRBV5-1 and J usage is TRBJ2-1; tentatively, D is TRBD2 (5 bases). V was shortened by 5 bases and J by 8 bases, with 11 bases between the two germline ends. The CDR3 is 12 residues long. CDR1 and CDR2 (germline): SGHRS, YFSETQ. CDR3 region: CASRTLRDEQFF. The CDR3 DNA reads as TGCGCCAGCAGAACCCTGAGGGATGAGCAGTTCTTC.

This clonotype was observed many times. V usage is TRBV27 and J usage is TRBJ1-4; D gene ambiguous. This CDR3 contains 14 residues. Germline V CDR1 and CDR2: MNHEY, SMNVEV (reference sequence). V was shortened by 7 bases and J by 0 bases, with 9 bases between the two germline ends. The CDR3 nucleotides read TGTGCCAGCACGGGGAGGGCAACTAATGAAAAACTGTTTTTT. Translating gives CASTGRATNEKLFF.

This clonotype was found many times. The CDR3 is CASRATAAYEQYF. The CDR3 DNA reads TGTGCCAGCAGGGCGACAGCCGCCTACGAGCAGTACTTC. The chain carries TRBV12-3 or TRBV12-4 and TRBJ2-7, with D perhaps matching TRBD1 (5 bases). Trimming took 6 bases from V and 2 from J, leaving 11 bases between them. The CDR3 is made up of 13 amino acids.

This clonotype was detected many times. The chain links TRBV7-9 to TRBJ2-5, with 7 bases identical to TRBD1. This CDR3 spans 14 amino acids. Per the germline V gene, CDR1 is SEHNR and CDR2 is FQNEAQ (reference sequence). V trimming: 5 bases; J trimming: 2 bases; junction bases outside the gene matches: 5. Written as DNA, the CDR3 is TGTGCCAGCAGCCCCGGGACAGTACAAGAGACCCAGTACTTC. Translated: CASSPGTVQETQYF.

This clonotype has at least ten counts. The chain uses TRBV20-1 and TRBJ1-5; a weak D match, TRBD1 (5 bases). The CDR3 is 15 residues long. CDR1 and CDR2 from the germline V gene are DFQATT and SNEGSKA (reference sequence). With 6 bases removed from V and 4 bases from J, the gap between germline ends came to 19 bases. In DNA, the CDR3 is TGCAGTGCCATCCTGGGGCTGGGGAATAATCAGCCCCAGCATTTT. Its protein product is CSAILGLGNNQPQHF.

This clonotype was recorded many times. This chain uses TRBV5-1 with TRBJ1-1, with D perhaps matching TRBD1 (5 bases). The germline V gene encodes CDR1 SGHRS and CDR2 YFSETQ. The CDR3 loop spans 16 amino acids. Trimming left V 0 bases short and J 1 base short, with 13 bases between. In DNA, the CDR3 is TGCGCCAGCAGCTTGGAGGGGCTTGGTGCGAACACTGAAGCTTTCTTT. Protein product: CASSLEGLGANTEAFF.

The gene calls are TRBV10-3 and TRBJ1-2; D ambiguous. The CDR3 is 12 residues long. Trimming cost V 6 bases and J 8 bases, with 13 bases left between them. Germline V gene data show CDR1 as ENHRY and CDR2 as SYGVKD. CDR3 sequence reads: CAISPTGRGYTF. The CDR3 region has the DNA TGTGCCATCAGCCCCACGGGCCGAGGCTACACCTTC.

Many counts were recorded for this clonotype. The chain has TRBV7-9 and TRBJ2-7, with 7 bases identical to TRBD2. CDR1 is SEHNR, CDR2 FQNEAQ, per germline (reference sequence). V trimming: 0 bases; J trimming: 4 bases; junction bases outside the gene matches: 6. This CDR3 comprises 15 residues. CDR3 sequence (DNA): TGTGCCAGCAGCTTAGCTGCGGGGGATGGATACGAGCAGTACTTC. Residues: CASSLAAGDGYEQYF.

This clonotype was counted at least ten times. This CDR3 is CASSLVPGFGANVLTF. CDR3 coding DNA: TGTGCCAGCAGCTTAGTCCCAGGGTTTGGGGCCAACGTCCTGACTTTC. The chain employs TRBV7-9 and TRBJ2-6, with D maybe TRBD1 (5 bases). Trimming removed 1 base from V and 3 bases from J, with 10 bases in between. The CDR3 has 16 residues. The germline gives CDR1 SEHNR, CDR2 FQNEAQ (reference sequence).

The rearrangement uses TRBV7-9 and TRBJ2-1, with D perhaps TRBD1 (6 bases). The CDR3 spans 14 residues. V lost 5 bases to trimming and J lost 6 bases, with 14 bases between them. The germline V gene encodes CDR1 SEHNR and CDR2 FQNEAQ (reference sequence). The CDR3 protein is CASSNGWTVNEQFF. In nucleotides, the CDR3 is TGTGCCAGCAGCAACGGTTGGACAGTCAATGAGCAGTTCTTC. Full variable domain (missing parts from reference TRBV7-9 and TRBJ2-1): DTGVSQNPRHKITKRGQNVTFRCDPISEHNRLYWYRQTLGQGPEFLTYFQNEAQLEKSRLLSDRFSAERPKGSFSTLEIQRTEQGDSAMYLCASSNGWTVNEQFFGPGTRLTVL.

In this sample, this clonotype turned up many times. The gene calls are TRBV4-1 and TRBJ1-2; no firm D call. Germline CDR1 is MGHRA and CDR2 is YSYEKL. CDR3 length equals 15 residues. V was shortened by 0 bases and J by 4 bases, with 12 bases between the two germline ends. The CDR3, as DNA: TGCGCCAGCAGCCAAGATCCTCTGGAATTCTATGGCTACACCTTC. Translated, it gives CASSQDPLEFYGYTF.